Only a few counts were recorded for the clone carrying this TCR beta chain. The antigen remains undetermined. Using its own MiXCR run on the reads, TCRdb lists one record per CDR3 protein. This table holds just under 500,000 distinct CDR3 sequences, 33% found once. These data are taken from a study of T cell repertoires in cytomegalovirus infection. Turning to the study itself: Signatures in public TCR beta sequences pointed to both CMV infection and matching HLA type. General study results and limits: The ex vivo response showed dominance by HLA-C-restricted CMV-specific TCR beta clonotypes.

The CDR3 length is 15 residues. The V gene lost 0 bases and the J gene lost 4 bases, with 10 bases spanning the gap. CDR1 is MNHEY and CDR2 is SMNVEV in the germline V gene (reference sequence). The sequencing used cultured PBMCs, collected from culture after CMV antigen stimulation. The J gene is TRBJ2-1, the V gene TRBV27; unclear D gene. This sequence was found in a human donor in good health (CMV status not recorded). Some clones in this sample may be carry-over from other donors' samples. The CDR3 coding sequence is TGTGCCAGCAGTTTATCTCCCGACACTTACAATGAGCAGTTCTTC. Its protein product is CASSLSPDTYNEQFF.